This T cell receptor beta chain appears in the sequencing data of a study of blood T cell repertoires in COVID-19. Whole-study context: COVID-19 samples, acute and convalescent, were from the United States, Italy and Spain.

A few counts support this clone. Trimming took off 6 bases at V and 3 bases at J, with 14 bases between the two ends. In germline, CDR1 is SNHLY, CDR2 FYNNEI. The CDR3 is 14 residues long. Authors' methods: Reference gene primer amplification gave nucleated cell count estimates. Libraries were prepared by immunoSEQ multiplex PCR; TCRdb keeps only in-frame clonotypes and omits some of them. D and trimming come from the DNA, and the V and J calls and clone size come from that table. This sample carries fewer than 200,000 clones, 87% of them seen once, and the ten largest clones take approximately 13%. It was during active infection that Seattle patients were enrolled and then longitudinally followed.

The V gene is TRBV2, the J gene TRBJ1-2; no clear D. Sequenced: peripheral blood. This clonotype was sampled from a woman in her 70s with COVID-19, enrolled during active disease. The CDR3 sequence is CASRVQMLHYGYTF. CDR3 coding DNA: TGTGCCAGCAGAGTACAGATGCTACACTATGGCTACACCTTC. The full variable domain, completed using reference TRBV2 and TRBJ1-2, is EPEVTQTPSHQVTQMGQEVILRCVPISNHLYFYWYRQILGQKVEFLVSFYNNEISEKSEIFDDQFSVERPDGSNFTLKIRSTKLEDSAMYFCASRVQMLHYGYTFGSGTRLTVV.